Below are 5 T cell receptor beta chains sequenced from a single sample in a study of CD8 T cells in ankylosing spondylitis. One entry per CDR3 protein results from TCRdb running MiXCR on the 5' RACE reads. The data hold 75,000 to 95,000 distinct CDR3 sequences, with approximately 9.6% observed a single time. The antigens for these receptors are not known. Regarding the study as a whole: Characteristic, it appeared, of ankylosing spondylitis blood was a TCR beta motif of about eight highly homologous variants.

Sequenced material: blood, either unsorted or a sorted T cell fraction (not recorded which). The receptors shown here come from a male donor with ankylosing spondylitis.

The chain is built from TRBV30 and TRBJ2-3; 7 nucleotides line up with TRBD1. Germline CDR1 GTSNPN, CDR2 SVGIG (reference sequence). The CDR3 is made up of 15 amino acids. Germline trimming cut 1 base from V and 6 bases from J; bases unmatched to any gene: 10. CDR3 loop: CAWSGGRGSPDTQYF. CDR3 in DNA: TGTGCCTGGAGTGGAGGCAGGGGGTCCCCGGATACGCAGTATTTT. Full variable domain (rest looked up from reference TRBV30 and TRBJ2-3): SQTIHQWPATLVQPVGSPLSLECTVEGTSNPNLYWYRQAAGRGLQLLFYSVGIGQISSEVPQNLSASRPQDRQFILSSKKLLLSDSGFYLCAWSGGRGSPDTQYFGPGTRLTVL.

This clonotype occurred many times. The genes are TRBV7-9 and TRBJ2-1; D ambiguous. Germline V gives CDR1 SEHNR, CDR2 FQNEAQ (reference sequence). Trimming removed 4 bases from V and 0 bases from J, with 10 bases in between. This CDR3 region has 15 residues. The CDR3 DNA reads as TGTGCCAGCAGCTCAACCTCGAGCTCCTACAATGAGCAGTTCTTC. Translation: CASSSTSSSYNEQFF.

This clonotype was picked up many times. The gene calls are TRBV27 and TRBJ2-7; D remains ambiguous. Between the trimmed V and J ends, which lost 4 bases and 2 bases, there was a span of 3 bases. Germline CDR1 and CDR2: MNHEY and SMNVEV (reference sequence). The CDR3 is 11 residues long. As DNA, the CDR3 is TGTGCCAGCAGTTCTACCTACGAGCAGTACGTC. This encodes CASSSTYEQYV.

V usage is TRBV13 and J usage is TRBJ2-2, with a tentative D call TRBD2 (6 bases). Germline CDR1 and CDR2: PRHDT and FYEKMQ (reference sequence). This CDR3 contains 14 residues. Trimming took 6 bases from V and 7 from J, leaving 15 bases between them. The CDR3: CASSPGSNDGELFF. CDR3 nucleotides: TGTGCCAGCAGTCCCGGGAGTAACGACGGGGAGCTGTTTTTT.

This clonotype was seen ten or more times. The V and J genes are TRBV13 and TRBJ2-1, with D possibly being TRBD2 (6 bases). This CDR3 region has 15 residues. V lost 4 bases to trimming and J lost 5 bases, with 15 bases between them. Germline lookup yields CDR1 PRHDT and CDR2 FYEKMQ (reference sequence). CDR3 in DNA: TGTGCCAGCAGCTATCCTTCGGGAGATGACAATGAGCAGTTCTTC. This encodes CASSYPSGDDNEQFF.